This T cell receptor beta chain emerged from a study of shared clonotypes between healthy human individuals. General study points: Larger estimated richness was generally recorded for naive subsets relative to memory subsets.

The V segment lost 8 bases and the J segment 5 bases; nucleotides outside the gene matches: 5. The CDR3 has 13 amino acids. Germline V gene data show CDR1 as MGHRA and CDR2 as YSYEKL. As for this clone: What it binds is unknown.

Here immunoSEQ multiplex PCR was the method, and the copy in TCRdb shows in-frame clones only, minus some. The profile shows roughly 2.2 million clones, over 90% of them singletons. Healthy HIV-negative adults without recent acute infections or vaccinations served as donors. Sequenced: naive CD4+ T cells from PBMCs. Subset in this sample: CD45RA+ positively selected. The TCR sequence derives from a man aged 18 to 29 in good health. Some clones in this sample may be carry-over from other donors' samples. The chain employs TRBV4-1 and TRBJ1-4, with 7 bases matching TRBD1. The CDR3 nucleotides are TGCGCCAGCCGGGGACAGAAAAATGAAAAACTGTTTTTT. Translating gives CASRGQKNEKLFF.